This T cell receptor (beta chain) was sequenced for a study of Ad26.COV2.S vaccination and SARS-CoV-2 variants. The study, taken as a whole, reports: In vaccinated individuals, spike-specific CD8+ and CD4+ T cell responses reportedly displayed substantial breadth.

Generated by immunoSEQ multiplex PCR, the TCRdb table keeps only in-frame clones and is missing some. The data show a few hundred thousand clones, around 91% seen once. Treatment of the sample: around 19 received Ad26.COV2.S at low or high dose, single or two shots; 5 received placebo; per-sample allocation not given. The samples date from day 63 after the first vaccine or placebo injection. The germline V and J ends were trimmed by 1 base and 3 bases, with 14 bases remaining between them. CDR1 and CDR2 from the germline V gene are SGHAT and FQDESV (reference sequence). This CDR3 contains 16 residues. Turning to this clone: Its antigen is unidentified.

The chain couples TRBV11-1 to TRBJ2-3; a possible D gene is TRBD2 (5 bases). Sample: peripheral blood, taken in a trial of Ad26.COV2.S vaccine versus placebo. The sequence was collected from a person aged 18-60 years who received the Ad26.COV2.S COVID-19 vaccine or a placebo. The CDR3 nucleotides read TGTGCCAGCAGCTTAGAGCTAGCATCAGCGACAGATACGCAGTATTTT. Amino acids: CASSLELASATDTQYF.